This T cell receptor beta chain was retrieved from a study of cytomegalovirus exposure and HLA in healthy donors. CDR1 and CDR2 (germline): WNHNN, SYGVQD (reference sequence). CDR3 length: 12 amino acids. Trimming took 3 bases from V and 4 from J, leaving 4 bases between them. PCR amplification relied on 60 Vbeta primers (plus 13 Jbeta primers). Clones were sequenced by immunoSEQ multiplex PCR, and TCRdb holds only the in-frame ones, with some missing. The sample shows roughly 120,000 clones, and about 2.2% sits with its ten largest clones. This sequence originates from a man aged 35 to 55 in good health and CMV-seronegative. Sequencing input: PBMCs. J is TRBJ2-1 and V is TRBV10-1; no clear D. The CDR3 region has the DNA TGCGCCAGCAGTGACAATTACAATGAGCAGTTCTTC. This translates into CASSDNYNEQFF.